Listed here are 27 T cell receptor beta chains from one sample, sequenced in a study of cytotoxic CD8 clonotypes in ibrutinib-treated CLL. Clones were read by immunoSEQ multiplex PCR, and TCRdb kept only the in-frame ones, dropping some. The sample contains more than 200,000 clones, nearly 80% of which appear only once. The sample here was PBMCs, taken after 12 months of ibrutinib treatment. These receptors came from a human donor with chronic lymphocytic leukemia.

The chain combines TRBV18 with TRBJ1-4; 7 bases agree with TRBD1. Germline V CDR1 and CDR2: KGHSH, LQKENI. The CDR3 length is 16 residues. Unmatched junction bases numbered 3, after V lost 2 bases and J lost 0 bases. The CDR3, as DNA: TGTGCCAGCTCACCATGGGACAGTACAACTAATGAAAAACTGTTTTTT. Translating it yields CASSPWDSTTNEKLFF.

The chain is built from TRBV5-6 and TRBJ1-4; D might be TRBD1 (5 bases). With 4 bases removed from V and 2 bases from J, the gap between germline ends came to 12 bases. This CDR3 is built from 15 residues. The V gene's germline CDR1 is SGHDT and CDR2 YYEEEE. CDR3 nucleotides: TGTGCCAGCAGCCAGATAGGGGACACTAATGAAAAACTGTTTTTT. This codes for CASSQIGDTNEKLFF.

The V and J genes are TRBV18 and TRBJ2-6; no definite D call. CDR1 and CDR2 (germline): KGHSH, LQKENI. Trimming removed 1 base from V and 2 bases from J, with 9 bases in between. The CDR3 runs to 16 residues. The CDR3 nucleotides read TGTGCCAGCTCACCACTGACGTCCCCTGGGGCCAACGTCCTGACTTTC. It specifies CASSPLTSPGANVLTF.

Only a few counts were recorded for this clone. The rearrangement joins TRBV4-1 to TRBJ1-5; D possibly corresponds to TRBD1 (5 bases). From germline, CDR1 is MGHRA and CDR2 YSYEKL. This CDR3 region has 14 residues. V dropped 0 bases and J dropped 5 bases, with 8 bases sitting between them. The CDR3 sequence is CASSQDRGDQPQHF. CDR3 coding DNA: TGCGCCAGCAGCCAAGACCGGGGGGATCAGCCCCAGCATTTT.

J is TRBJ1-5 and V is TRBV25-1; TRBD1 is a possible D gene (6 bases). The germline V and J ends were trimmed by 4 bases and 7 bases, with 11 bases remaining between them. The CDR3 is 13 amino acids. Germline-derived CDR1 and CDR2 are MGHDK and SYGVNS. The CDR3 DNA sequence: TGTGCCAGCAGTGGTAACAGGGACCAGCCCCAGCATTTT. As protein: CASSGNRDQPQHF.

This clone was seen only once. V usage is TRBV5-1 and J usage is TRBJ2-3; 9 bases fit TRBD1. The CDR3 is 15 amino acids. V lost 4 bases and J lost 5; bases outside the gene matches: 8. Germline assignment: CDR1 SGHRS and CDR2 YFSETQ. CDR3 loop: CASSPGQGRVDTQYF. In DNA, the CDR3 is TGCGCCAGCAGCCCCGGACAGGGGCGGGTAGATACGCAGTATTTT.

The chain joins TRBV15 to TRBJ1-5; TRBD1 matches at 8 bases. The CDR3 extends over 13 amino acids. Looked up from germline, CDR1 is LNHNV and CDR2 is YYDKDF (reference sequence). V trimming: 6 bases; J trimming: 7 bases; junction bases outside the gene matches: 5. CDR3 sequence reads: CATRQTGDQPQHF. The DNA for the CDR3 is TGTGCCACCAGGCAGACAGGGGACCAGCCCCAGCATTTT.

There are many counts of this clone. V usage is TRBV7-8 and J usage is TRBJ2-7; D not certain. The CDR3 contains 14 residues. Trimming took off 1 base at V and 2 bases at J, with 9 bases between the two ends. The germline V gene encodes CDR1 SGHVS and CDR2 FQNEAQ. The CDR3 sequence: CASSLEVQAYEQYF. CDR3 in DNA: TGTGCCAGCAGCTTAGAGGTCCAGGCCTACGAGCAGTACTTC.

The V call is TRBV6-1, the J call TRBJ2-4; 7 nucleotides agree with TRBD2. Germline CDR1 MNHNS, CDR2 SASEGT. V dropped 1 base and J dropped 8; count of bases not matched to a gene: 5. The CDR3 contains 14 residues. CDR3 coding DNA: TGTGCCAGCAGTGAAGGGGGAGGGCGAGACATTCAGTACTTC. As protein: CASSEGGGRDIQYF.

The chain joins TRBV11-2 to TRBJ2-7; TRBD2 is a possible D gene (5 bases). CDR3 size: 15 residues. Germline V gene sequence: CDR1 SGHAT, CDR2 FQNNGV. The V end was cut by 4 bases, the J end by 2 bases, with 15 bases between. The CDR3 coding sequence is TGTGCCAGCAGCTCCATCCGGACGGAGGCCTACGAGCAGTACTTC. Protein: CASSSIRTEAYEQYF.

CDR3 nucleotides: TGTGCCAGCAGTTTAAGAGACACACTATATAATTCACCCCTCCACTTT. Translating it yields CASSLRDTLYNSPLHF. This rearrangement joins TRBV27 to TRBJ1-6; D unclear. The CDR3 has 16 residues. CDR1 and CDR2 (germline): MNHEY, SMNVEV (reference sequence). The ends were cut back, 2 bases at V and 4 bases at J, with 12 bases in the middle.

The chain joins TRBV4-1 to TRBJ2-1; D is ambiguous. The CDR3 has 16 amino acids. Trimming shortened V by 2 bases and J by 0 bases, and 11 bases separated the two germline ends. Germline V gene sequence: CDR1 MGHRA, CDR2 YSYEKL. The CDR3 DNA reads TGCGCCAGCAGCCAACTGGGTGTTTCCTCCTACAATGAGCAGTTCTTC. Its translation: CASSQLGVSSYNEQFF.

The chain carries TRBV28 and TRBJ1-1; TRBD1 aligns across 7 bases. CDR3 size: 16 residues. Germline CDR1 and CDR2: MDHEN and SYDVKM. V lost 7 bases and J lost 3; bases outside the gene matches: 14. Written as DNA, the CDR3 is TGTGCCAGCATCCGGACAGGTGTTACCAGGGACACTGAAGCTTTCTTT. Translated: CASIRTGVTRDTEAFF.

The chain has TRBV2 and TRBJ2-5; D is undetermined. The germline CDR1 and CDR2 sequences are SNHLY and FYNNEI. Trimming pared 6 bases from V and 5 bases from J, leaving 10 bases between. The CDR3 runs 12 residues. CDR3 nucleotide sequence: TGTGCCAGCAGCGTTCGTGCGGAGACCCAGTACTTC. Amino acids: CASSVRAETQYF.

This chain connects TRBV10-3 to TRBJ1-1; a weak D match, TRBD1 (6 bases). The CDR3 sequence is 13 residues long. Per germline, CDR1 ENHRY and CDR2 SYGVKD. V lost 5 bases and J lost 3, with 10 bases in between. The CDR3 spells CAISFNRDTEAFF. For the CDR3, the DNA is TGTGCCATCAGTTTTAACAGGGACACTGAAGCTTTCTTT.

Only a few counts were recorded for this clone. The V and J genes are TRBV7-9 and TRBJ1-2, with D possibly matching TRBD1 (6 bases). Looked up from germline, CDR1 is SEHNR and CDR2 is FQNEAQ (reference sequence). V lost 3 bases, J lost 4 bases, and 12 bases lay in between. This CDR3 is 14 amino acids long. In DNA form, the CDR3 reads TGTGCCAGCAGCTTGCGGGGGCCCGGCTATGGCTACACCTTC. Protein product: CASSLRGPGYGYTF.

The chain joins TRBV19 to TRBJ1-2; unclear D gene. Trimming stripped 7 bases from V and 6 bases from J, with 15 bases between. This CDR3 comprises 13 residues. Germline lookup yields CDR1 LNHDA and CDR2 SQIVND (reference sequence). CDR3: CASTISEIHGYTF. The CDR3 DNA reads TGTGCCAGTACAATCTCAGAGATACATGGCTACACCTTC.

This clone has only a few counts. The V gene is TRBV11-2, the J gene TRBJ1-6, with 9 bases lining up with TRBD1. This CDR3 has 15 amino acids. Germline trimming cut 5 bases from V and 5 bases from J; bases unmatched to any gene: 4. The germline CDR1 and CDR2 sequences are SGHAT and FQNNGV. This CDR3 reads CASSVQGANNSPLHF. The CDR3 region has the DNA TGTGCCAGCAGCGTACAGGGGGCTAATAATTCACCCCTCCACTTT.

The chain combines TRBV28 with TRBJ1-5; 7 bases agree with TRBD1. Trimming removed 6 bases from V and 0 bases from J; junction bases left unmatched: 17. The germline CDR1 and CDR2 sequences are MDHEN and SYDVKM. This CDR3 contains 19 residues. The CDR3 spells CASSSTGTEIISSNQPQHF. Written as DNA, the CDR3 is TGTGCCAGCAGCAGTACCGGGACAGAAATCATCAGTAGCAATCAGCCCCAGCATTTT.

V usage is TRBV29-1 and J usage is TRBJ2-3; TRBD2 might be the D (6 bases). This CDR3 has 14 residues. The germline V and J ends were trimmed by 6 bases and 1 base, with 14 bases remaining between them. Germline V CDR1 and CDR2: SQVTM, ANQGSEA. The CDR3 protein is CSVPERARTDTQYF. As DNA, the CDR3 is TGCAGCGTCCCTGAGCGGGCGCGCACAGATACGCAGTATTTT.

This clone was found a few times. The chain couples TRBV5-4 to TRBJ2-6; D remains unclear. Germline V CDR1 and CDR2: SGHNT, YYREEE (reference sequence). V was trimmed by 3 bases and J by 0 bases, leaving 7 bases between them. There are 15 residues in the CDR3. CDR3 sequence reads: CASSSDTSGANVLTF. The CDR3 DNA is TGTGCCAGCAGCTCCGACACCTCTGGGGCCAACGTCCTGACTTTC.

This chain connects TRBV7-8 to TRBJ2-7; 15 nucleotides match TRBD2. CDR1 is SGHVS, CDR2 FQNEAQ, per germline. V shed 6 bases, J shed 3 bases, and the junction held 12 bases outside the gene matches. CDR3 length: 18 residues. The CDR3 DNA reads as TGTGCCAGCAGACTAGGACTAGCGGGGGGGCCATGGAACTACGAGCAGTACTTC. Translated: CASRLGLAGGPWNYEQYF.

This sequence joins TRBV18 and TRBJ2-2, with D tentatively TRBD1 (6 bases). The CDR3 spans 21 residues. V was trimmed by 2 bases and J by 5 bases, leaving 30 bases between them. Per the germline V gene, CDR1 is KGHSH and CDR2 is LQKENI. CDR3 region: CASSPDDIFYQGPLGTGELFF. Written as DNA, the CDR3 is TGTGCCAGCTCACCAGATGACATTTTTTATCAGGGGCCATTGGGGACCGGGGAGCTGTTTTTT.

The chain links TRBV7-9 to TRBJ2-1, with D uncertain. Germline CDR1 reads SEHNR; CDR2 reads FQNEAQ (reference sequence). V lost 5 bases and J lost 8, with 16 bases in between. The CDR3 contains 14 residues. CDR3 in DNA: TGTGCCAGCAGCCCCCCGGTCCTGGGCGATGAGCAGTTCTTC. It codes for CASSPPVLGDEQFF.

The V and J genes are TRBV7-6 and TRBJ2-5, with TRBD2 matching over 10 bases. The CDR3 length is 15 residues. Per germline, CDR1 SGHVS and CDR2 FNYEAQ. Trimming at V came to 5 bases and at J to 1 base, leaving 4 bases not matched to a gene. The CDR3 sequence is CASSRLAGFQETQYF. In DNA form, the CDR3 reads TGTGCCAGCAGCCGACTAGCGGGTTTCCAAGAGACCCAGTACTTC.

This clone was seen a few times. Other DNA sequences within the sample encode an identical CDR3. This chain uses TRBV19 with TRBJ2-1; no clear D gene. Germline values: CDR1 LNHDA, CDR2 SQIVND (reference sequence). CDR3 length equals 11 residues. The V end was cut by 3 bases, the J end by 7 bases, with 4 bases between. CDR3 DNA: TGTGCCAGTAGTATCCCTAATGAGCAGTTCTTC. Its translation: CASSIPNEQFF.

The rearrangement uses TRBV25-1 and TRBJ1-4, with 10 bases that match TRBD1. In germline, CDR1 is MGHDK, CDR2 SYGVNS. Germline trimming cut 2 bases from V and 11 bases from J; bases unmatched to any gene: 11. The CDR3 runs to 16 residues. CDR3: CASSEGGGTGVRKLFF. In DNA form, the CDR3 reads TGTGCCAGCAGTGAAGGGGGAGGGACAGGGGTGAGGAAACTGTTTTTT.